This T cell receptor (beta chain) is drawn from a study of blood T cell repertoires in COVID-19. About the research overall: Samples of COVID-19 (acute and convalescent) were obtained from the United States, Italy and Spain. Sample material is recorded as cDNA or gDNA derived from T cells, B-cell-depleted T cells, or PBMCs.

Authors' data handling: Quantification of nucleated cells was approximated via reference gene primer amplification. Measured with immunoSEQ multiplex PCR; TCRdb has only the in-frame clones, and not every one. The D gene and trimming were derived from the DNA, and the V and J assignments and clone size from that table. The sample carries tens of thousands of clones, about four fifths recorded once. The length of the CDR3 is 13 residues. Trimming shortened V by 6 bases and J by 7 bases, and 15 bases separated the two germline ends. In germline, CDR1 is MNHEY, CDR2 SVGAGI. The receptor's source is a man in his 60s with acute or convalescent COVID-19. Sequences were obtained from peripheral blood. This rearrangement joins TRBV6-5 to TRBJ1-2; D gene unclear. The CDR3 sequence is CASSLDRGAGYTF. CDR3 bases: TGTGCCAGCAGCCTCGATCGAGGTGCTGGCTACACCTTC.